The 18 T cell receptor beta chains reported below all come from one sample, sequenced in a study of memory CD4+ T cells and cytomegalovirus serostatus. Single viable CD3+CD4+CD8-CD45RO+ cells were sorted as the memory CD4+ T cells. Profiled with immunoSEQ multiplex PCR; TCRdb holds only in-frame clones, not every one. The data contain about 92,000 clones, 80% of them singletons. Sequenced input: memory CD4+ T cells from blood. These receptors were obtained from an adult in good health and CMV-seropositive.

This sequence joins TRBV5-1 and TRBJ2-2; possibly TRBD2 for D (6 bases). There are 15 residues in the CDR3. V lost 3 bases, J lost 1 base, and 10 bases lay in between. The germline V gene encodes CDR1 SGHRS and CDR2 YFSETQ. CDR3 nucleotide sequence: TGCGCCAGCAGCTGGGACTTAATGAACACCGGGGAGCTGTTTTTT. Translation gives CASSWDLMNTGELFF.

The chain has TRBV18 and TRBJ2-7; D ambiguous. The CDR3 consists of 13 residues. Trimming shortened V by 2 bases and J by 2 bases, and 7 bases separated the two germline ends. Per germline, CDR1 KGHSH and CDR2 LQKENI. This CDR3 reads CASSPWAAYEQYF. The CDR3, as DNA: TGTGCCAGCTCACCATGGGCAGCCTACGAGCAGTACTTC.

This clone was detected a few times. J is TRBJ2-3 and V is TRBV30; 7 bases agree with TRBD2. Germline CDR1 and CDR2: GTSNPN and SVGIG (reference sequence). The CDR3 sequence is 15 residues long. The V and J ends lost 1 base and 2 bases, in that order; junction bases with no gene match: 6. The DNA of the CDR3 is TGTGCCTGGAGTGCCGGGGGACTATACACAGATACGCAGTATTTT. Encoded protein: CAWSAGGLYTDTQYF.

The chain is built from TRBV28 and TRBJ2-4; 8 bases are a match to TRBD1. Germline V gene sequence: CDR1 MDHEN, CDR2 SYDVKM. CDR3 size: 15 residues. The ends lost 6 bases at V and 5 bases at J; junction bases unmatched: 9. CDR3 nucleotide sequence: TGTGCCAGCAGCTCCGTCCAGGGGGCCCAAAACATTCAGTACTTC. Its translation is CASSSVQGAQNIQYF.

This clone showed up just a few times. J is TRBJ1-3 and V is TRBV19; 8 bases map to TRBD1. CDR3 length: 16 amino acids. Trimming cost V 5 bases and J 0 bases; bases outside gene matches: 6. From germline, CDR1 is LNHDA and CDR2 SQIVND (reference sequence). Written as DNA, the CDR3 is TGTGCCAGTAGTCGGGACAGGCTCTACTCTGGAAACACCATATATTTT. Protein product: CASSRDRLYSGNTIYF.

As regards this clone: Other DNA sequences in the same sample also yield this CDR3. This chain connects TRBV28 to TRBJ2-3; D may correspond to TRBD1 or TRBD2 (7 bases each). Trimming cost V 6 bases and J 6 bases, with 16 bases left between them. This CDR3 has 14 amino acids. The germline CDR1 and CDR2 sequences are MDHEN and SYDVKM. The CDR3 nucleotides are TGTGCCAGCAGCCAGGGGGGGTTAAGGGATACGCAGTATTTT. It translates to CASSQGGLRDTQYF.

The chain has TRBV6-5 and TRBJ2-2; possible D gene TRBD1, 6 bases. V lost 7 bases and J 4 bases, leaving 16 bases between the germline ends. CDR3 length: 15 residues. Germline V gene lookup returns CDR1 MNHEY and CDR2 SVGAGI. CDR3 DNA sequence: TGTGCCAGCATACGAATAACAGGGAGCACCGGGGAGCTGTTTTTT. Its protein product is CASIRITGSTGELFF.

The rearrangement uses TRBV27 and TRBJ1-2; D may be TRBD1 (6 bases). This CDR3 contains 14 residues. Trimming stripped 2 bases from V and 8 bases from J, with 15 bases between. CDR1 MNHEY and CDR2 SMNVEV come from the germline V gene (reference sequence). CDR3 protein: CASSLAGAGRGYTF. The CDR3 nucleotides read TGTGCCAGCAGTTTAGCGGGGGCAGGGCGGGGCTACACCTTC.

V usage is TRBV20-1 and J usage is TRBJ2-3, with D unresolved. The CDR3 covers 11 residues. Germline V CDR1 and CDR2: DFQATT, SNEGSKA (reference sequence). Trimming took off 5 bases at V and 6 bases at J, with 9 bases between the two ends. DNA for the CDR3: TGCAGTGCTTATGGTCGGGATACGCAGTATTTT. Protein: CSAYGRDTQYF.

The chain is built from TRBV10-3 and TRBJ1-2, with 8 positions matching TRBD1. The germline CDR1 and CDR2 sequences are ENHRY and SYGVKD. After removal of 10 bases from V and 2 bases from J, the junction contained 9 bases not matched to a gene. The CDR3 extends over 14 amino acids. This chain's CDR3 is CATQWTGLNYGYTF. The CDR3 coding sequence is TGTGCCACTCAGTGGACAGGGCTGAACTATGGCTACACCTTC.

The sample holds a few counts of this clone. The chain carries TRBV6-5 and TRBJ1-2; 7 positions agree with TRBD1. The J segment lost 4 bases and the V segment lost 5 bases, leaving 7 bases of the junction unmatched. The germline V gene encodes CDR1 MNHEY and CDR2 SVGAGI. This CDR3 comprises 14 residues. CDR3 nucleotide sequence: TGTGCCAGCAGTCGGATGGGGACAGCCTATGGCTACACCTTC. This translates into CASSRMGTAYGYTF.

V gene TRBV11-2 combines with J gene TRBJ1-2; D remains unclear. Germline V gives CDR1 SGHAT, CDR2 FQNNGV. The CDR3 has 13 residues. The V and J ends lost 7 bases and 4 bases respectively, with 13 bases between them. The CDR3 DNA is TGTGCCAGCACTTCTGTCCCTTCCTATGGCTACACCTTC. Protein product: CASTSVPSYGYTF.

The chain has TRBV18 and TRBJ1-1; D may be TRBD1 (6 bases). V gave up 1 base and J gave up 1 base, with 13 bases separating them. The CDR3 has 16 amino acids. Germline loops: CDR1 KGHSH, CDR2 LQKENI. The DNA of the CDR3 is TGTGCCAGCTCACCACTACAGGGCTTGGAGAACACTGAAGCTTTCTTT. It translates to CASSPLQGLENTEAFF.

This chain links TRBV7-2 with TRBJ2-1; 10 bases fit TRBD2. Germline assignment: CDR1 SGHTA and CDR2 FQGNSA. The ends lost 5 bases at V and 8 bases at J; junction bases unmatched: 9. The CDR3 length is 15 residues. The CDR3 loop reads CASSRSSGSSDEQFF. Here the CDR3 DNA reads TGTGCCAGCAGCAGATCTAGCGGGAGCTCTGATGAGCAGTTCTTC.

This clone was seen a few times. This chain connects TRBV29-1 to TRBJ2-5; D is unclear. V dropped 3 bases and J dropped 0 bases, with 5 bases sitting between them. Germline lookup yields CDR1 SQVTM and CDR2 ANQGSEA. The CDR3 consists of 12 residues. CDR3 DNA: TGCAGCGTTGATCATAACCAAGAGACCCAGTACTTC. Its protein product is CSVDHNQETQYF.

The V gene is TRBV7-2, the J gene TRBJ1-2, with a tentative D call TRBD1 (6 bases). CDR3 size: 14 residues. Between the trimmed V and J ends, which lost 5 bases and 4 bases, there was a span of 14 bases. Germline V gene lookup returns CDR1 SGHTA and CDR2 FQGNSA. CDR3 DNA: TGTGCCAGCAGCCGAACGGACAGCGTCTATGGCTACACCTTC. Translation gives CASSRTDSVYGYTF.

The chain uses TRBV5-1 and TRBJ1-6; no definite D call. V lost 3 bases, J lost 9 bases, and 7 bases lay in between. The CDR3 is 12 residues long. From germline, CDR1 is SGHRS and CDR2 YFSETQ. CDR3 sequence reads: CASSSEASPLHF. The CDR3 coding sequence is TGCGCCAGCAGCTCGGAGGCTTCACCCCTCCACTTT.

The CDR3 coding sequence is TGTGCCAGCAGCTTAGACCGGTCTTACACCGGGGAGCTGTTTTTT. Translation gives CASSLDRSYTGELFF. J is TRBJ2-2 and V is TRBV11-1; D unresolved. The length of the CDR3 is 15 residues. Per germline, CDR1 SGHAT and CDR2 FQDESV (reference sequence). The V end was cut by 1 base, the J end by 3 bases, with 9 bases between.